This TCR beta chain was documented in a study of a mutant IDH1 vaccine in newly diagnosed glioma. Background on the study: Patients began vaccination 4-6 weeks after radiotherapy alone, or with temozolomide cycles.

Time point given: week 35, safety follow-up. Doses comprised 300 ug of mutant IDH1 20-mer peptide each, plus topical imiquimod. Eight vaccinations reached patients in weeks 1, 3, 5, 7, 11, 15, 19 and 23. Germline-derived CDR1 and CDR2 are SGHRS and YFSETQ. This CDR3 has 13 amino acids. Trimming cost V 0 bases and J 6 bases, with 4 bases left between them. Repertoires were generated with immunoSEQ multiplex PCR, while TCRdb's copy carries only in-frame clones and drops some. Of more than 35,000 clones in the sample, around 86% were seen once. Notes on this clone: The antigen is undetermined.

The J gene is TRBJ1-6, the V gene TRBV5-1, with no clear D. Sequenced material: PBMCs, taken from a glioma patient whose treatment included an IDH1 peptide vaccine. The origin of this receptor is a woman aged 40-49 years with glioma. Some clones in this sample may be carry-over from other donors' samples. CDR3 coding DNA: TGCGCCAGCAGCTTGGATGTTAATTCACCCCTCCACTTT. Translating it yields CASSLDVNSPLHF.